The 26 T cell receptor beta chains below come from one sample, sequenced in a study of blood T cell repertoires in COVID-19 (dated by TCRdb to 2020 to 2022). Library prep was done by the immunoSEQ multiplex PCR assay. The table comes from immuneACCESS by way of TCRdb, which keeps in-frame sequences with V and J called. Part of the clones is missing from these tables; in studies checked, under half for an unresolved V gene and the rest for unknown reasons. This sample has about 130,000 clones in its table, and approximately 82% of those were observed once. Of the sample, 3.5% to 4% falls within the top ten clones. Sequencing input: peripheral blood. The receptors here all came from a woman aged 45-59 years with acute or convalescent COVID-19.

The chain recombines TRBV20-1 with TRBJ2-7; a weak D match, TRBD2 (5 bases). Trimming pared 3 bases from V and 6 bases from J, leaving 15 bases between. The CDR3 runs to 13 residues. CDR1 DFQATT and CDR2 SNEGSKA come from the germline V gene (reference sequence). The CDR3 sequence: CSASGLGSFEQYF. DNA for the CDR3: TGCAGTGCTAGTGGACTGGGGAGTTTCGAGCAGTACTTC.

This clone was observed once. J is TRBJ2-1 and V is TRBV2, with 8 bases aligning to TRBD2. CDR1 is SNHLY and CDR2 is FYNNEI in the germline V gene. This CDR3 is 14 amino acids long. V lost 5 bases to trimming and J lost 3 bases; unmatched junction nucleotides: 3. The DNA of the CDR3 is TGTGCCAGCAGTATCCTAGCGGGCTACAATGAGCAGTTCTTC. It encodes CASSILAGYNEQFF.

J is TRBJ1-4 and V is TRBV12-3 or TRBV12-4, with a possible D match to TRBD1 (5 bases). Trimming left V 3 bases short and J 6 bases short, with 8 bases between. This CDR3 spans 13 amino acids. The CDR3 sequence: CASSFWGDEKLFF. The CDR3 DNA follows: TGTGCCAGCAGTTTTTGGGGGGATGAAAAACTGTTTTTT.

The chain carries TRBV6-1 and TRBJ1-6; the match to TRBD1 covers 7 bases. This CDR3 is built from 14 residues. CDR1 and CDR2 (germline): MNHNS, SASEGT. J was trimmed by 9 bases and V by 5 bases; bases with no gene match: 7. The CDR3 loop reads CASSPGGTGSPLHF. CDR3 bases: TGTGCCAGCAGTCCAGGGGGAACAGGTTCACCCCTCCACTTT.

This clone was seen a single time. The chain employs TRBV27 and TRBJ2-5; no clear D gene. The germline gives CDR1 MNHEY, CDR2 SMNVEV (reference sequence). The ends were cut back, 0 bases at V and 0 bases at J, with 8 bases in the middle. This CDR3 has 15 residues. CDR3 nucleotides: TGTGCCAGCAGTTTATCGCGGCAGAACCAAGAGACCCAGTACTTC. Translation gives CASSLSRQNQETQYF.

The V gene is TRBV19, the J gene TRBJ1-5, with D hard to call. V lost 8 bases and J 0 bases, leaving 14 bases between the germline ends. This CDR3 contains 15 residues. In germline, CDR1 is LNHDA, CDR2 SQIVND (reference sequence). CDR3 nucleotide sequence: TGTGCCAGTCGCGGGGAGAGGGATAGCAATCAGCCCCAGCATTTT. Translation: CASRGERDSNQPQHF.

The J gene is TRBJ1-2, the V gene TRBV6-5; D call uncertain. This CDR3 has 14 amino acids. V shed 3 bases and J shed 4 bases, with 12 bases lying between them. Germline V gene lookup returns CDR1 MNHEY and CDR2 SVGAGI. The chain's CDR3 is CASSYAGGLYGYTF. CDR3 DNA: TGTGCCAGCAGTTATGCGGGCGGTCTCTATGGCTACACCTTC.

V and J are TRBV4-1 and TRBJ2-1; D gene ambiguous. CDR1 is MGHRA and CDR2 is YSYEKL in the germline V gene. Trimming left V 2 bases short and J 2 bases short, with 7 bases between. CDR3 length: 14 amino acids. CDR3 residues: CASSQPDTYNEQFF. CDR3 bases: TGCGCCAGCAGCCAACCCGACACCTACAATGAGCAGTTCTTC.

About this clone: Other nucleotide sequences from this sample produce the same CDR3. This chain links TRBV15 with TRBJ2-5; possibly TRBD2 for D (5 bases). Germline assignment: CDR1 LNHNV and CDR2 YYDKDF (reference sequence). There are 12 residues in the CDR3. Trimming removed 8 bases at V and 5 bases at J, with 12 bases between. CDR3 sequence reads: CATQGPGETQYF. The CDR3 bases are TGTGCCACCCAAGGGCCGGGGGAGACCCAGTACTTC.

This chain connects TRBV10-3 to TRBJ2-3, with TRBD2 identical over 9 bases. Germline CDR1 reads ENHRY; CDR2 reads SYGVKD. The CDR3 has 16 residues. V shed 4 bases, J shed 5 bases, and the junction held 10 bases outside the gene matches. DNA of the CDR3: TGTGCCATCAGTGGTCCTTTAGCGGGGGTGGGAGATACGCAGTATTTT. Translation gives CAISGPLAGVGDTQYF.

In this sample, this clone turned up a few times. The V call is TRBV5-8, the J call TRBJ2-1; 7 positions agree with TRBD2. V was clipped by 1 base and J by 6 bases; unmatched bases: 10. Germline CDR1 and CDR2: SGHTS and YDEGEE. CDR3 length: 16 amino acids. The CDR3, as DNA: TGTGCCAGCAGCTTGAAAGGCGGGAGCGCCCTCAATGAGCAGTTCTTC. This translates into CASSLKGGSALNEQFF.

The chain recombines TRBV2 with TRBJ1-5, with D hard to call. Germline assignment: CDR1 SNHLY and CDR2 FYNNEI. Trimming cost V 3 bases and J 6 bases, with 12 bases left between them. This CDR3 is 14 amino acids long. The CDR3 nucleotides are TGTGCCAGCAGTGACGAGGGAAGAGGTCAGCCCCAGCATTTT. It yields the protein CASSDEGRGQPQHF.

The chain is built from TRBV3-1 (or the pseudogene TRBV3-2) and TRBJ2-1; D is perhaps TRBD2 (6 bases). CDR1 is LGHDT, CDR2 YNNKEL, per germline (reference sequence). The CDR3 sequence is 13 residues long. The V end lost 4 bases, the J end lost 5 bases, and 9 bases lay between the germline ends. CDR3 nucleotide sequence: TGTGCCAGCAGCCTCGGACTACACAATGAGCAGTTCTTC. It encodes CASSLGLHNEQFF.

The gene calls are TRBV9 and TRBJ1-6, with D possibly matching TRBD1 (6 bases). The ends were cut back, 0 bases at V and 0 bases at J, with 13 bases in the middle. The CDR3 extends over 18 amino acids. The germline V gene encodes CDR1 SGDLS and CDR2 YYNGEE. The CDR3 protein is CASSVAGDPSSYNSPLHF. The DNA of the CDR3 is TGTGCCAGCAGCGTAGCAGGGGACCCTAGCTCCTATAATTCACCCCTCCACTTT.

This clone was observed a single time. The chain is built from TRBV5-1 and TRBJ2-5, with D possibly matching TRBD1 (5 bases). V lost 2 bases to trimming and J lost 5 bases, with 13 bases between them. The CDR3 is 14 residues long. Looked up from germline, CDR1 is SGHRS and CDR2 is YFSETQ. CDR3 coding DNA: TGCGCCAGCAGCTTAATTGGGGCGAAGGAGACCCAGTACTTC. It codes for CASSLIGAKETQYF.

The chain uses TRBV7-8 and TRBJ2-5; TRBD1 agrees at 11 bases. In germline, CDR1 is SGHVS, CDR2 FQNEAQ. The ends lost 5 bases at V and 5 bases at J; junction bases unmatched: 4. The CDR3 is 14 residues long. DNA for the CDR3: TGTGCCAGCAGCCTCGGGACAGGGGGGGAGACCCAGTACTTC. Translation gives CASSLGTGGETQYF.

This chain links TRBV13 with TRBJ1-1; D perhaps matches TRBD1 (5 bases). The CDR3 totals 15 residues. From germline, CDR1 is PRHDT and CDR2 FYEKMQ (reference sequence). The germline V and J ends were trimmed by 5 bases and 1 base, with 14 bases remaining between them. The CDR3 region has the DNA TGTGCCAGCAGCCACCGACAGAAAACGAACACTGAAGCTTTCTTT. Its translation is CASSHRQKTNTEAFF.

The chain couples TRBV25-1 to TRBJ1-1; TRBD1 matches 8 bases. The V gene's germline CDR1 is MGHDK and CDR2 SYGVNS. The trim removed 6 bases at V and 4 bases at J, leaving 1 base unmatched. The CDR3 runs to 12 residues. The CDR3 nucleotides are TGTGCCAGCAGCAGGGGGCCCACTGAAGCTTTCTTT. Translated, it gives CASSRGPTEAFF.

The chain employs TRBV7-2 and TRBJ1-2; D may be TRBD1 (6 bases). This CDR3 contains 16 residues. Trimming left V 3 bases short and J 2 bases short, with 16 bases between. CDR1 SGHTA and CDR2 FQGNSA come from the germline V gene. CDR3 DNA: TGTGCCAGCAGCTTTAGATCGGCAGGGGTAAACTATGGCTACACCTTC. Amino acid sequence: CASSFRSAGVNYGYTF.

The chain links TRBV19 to TRBJ2-1; TRBD1 aligns across 10 bases. The germline V gene has CDR1 LNHDA and CDR2 SQIVND (reference sequence). V trimming: 5 bases; J trimming: 4 bases; junction bases outside the gene matches: 8. CDR3 length: 16 residues. This CDR3 is CASSSLTGGFYNEQFF. CDR3 in DNA: TGTGCCAGTAGTTCCCTGACAGGGGGCTTTTACAATGAGCAGTTCTTC.

This clone showed up just a few times. The chain combines TRBV3-1 (or the pseudogene TRBV3-2) with TRBJ1-1; the D gene is possibly TRBD1 (5 bases). Germline lookup yields CDR1 LGHDT and CDR2 YNNKEL (reference sequence). This CDR3 is built from 18 residues. V dropped 4 bases and J dropped 4 bases, with 25 bases sitting between them. CDR3 sequence (DNA): TGTGCCAGCAGCCGAAGGAGGGGAGGAGGGAGGGAGGTCACTGAAGCTTTCTTT. Translating it yields CASSRRRGGGREVTEAFF.

The rearrangement uses TRBV18 and TRBJ2-5; 15 bases agree with TRBD2. The V gene's germline CDR1 is KGHSH and CDR2 LQKENI. CDR3 length: 17 residues. V dropped 6 bases and J dropped 4; count of bases not matched to a gene: 9. The CDR3 sequence is CASSQGLAGGPVETQYF. DNA for the CDR3: TGTGCCAGCTCCCAAGGACTAGCGGGAGGGCCTGTAGAGACCCAGTACTTC.

V gene TRBV5-5 combines with J gene TRBJ2-1, with D maybe TRBD2 (5 bases). Germline lookup yields CDR1 SGHKS and CDR2 YYEKEE (reference sequence). The CDR3 runs to 17 residues. Trimming stripped 0 bases from V and 0 bases from J, with 13 bases between. The CDR3 loop is CASSLAPSRSSYNEQFF. The CDR3 DNA is TGTGCCAGCAGCTTGGCCCCTAGCAGAAGCTCCTACAATGAGCAGTTCTTC.

The CDR3 sequence: CASSHGLAGVNYQPQHF. The CDR3 coding sequence is TGTGCCAGCAGCCACGGACTGGCAGGGGTAAATTATCAGCCCCAGCATTTT. V gene TRBV3-1 (or the pseudogene TRBV3-2) combines with J gene TRBJ1-5, with D perhaps TRBD1 (6 bases). Trimming removed 3 bases from V and 5 bases from J, with 20 bases in between. The CDR3 spans 17 residues. Germline V CDR1 and CDR2: LGHDT, YNNKEL (reference sequence).

J is TRBJ1-2 and V is TRBV9; 8 bases line up with TRBD1. There are 14 residues in the CDR3. The V gene's germline CDR1 is SGDLS and CDR2 YYNGEE. Unmatched junction bases numbered 4, after V lost 2 bases and J lost 4 bases. This CDR3 reads CASSVDRGGYGYTF. Written as DNA, the CDR3 is TGTGCCAGCAGCGTTGACAGGGGCGGCTATGGCTACACCTTC.

The V gene is TRBV6-5, the J gene TRBJ2-7; 10 bases line up with TRBD2. This CDR3 has 15 amino acids. With 5 bases clipped from V and 2 bases from J, the junction kept 6 bases outside the gene matches. Germline assignment: CDR1 MNHEY and CDR2 SVGAGI. This CDR3 reads CASSPTSGKTYEQYF. CDR3 in DNA: TGTGCCAGCAGTCCCACTAGCGGGAAAACCTACGAGCAGTACTTC.